This T cell receptor (beta chain) was sequenced during a study of T cell responses to AZD1222 COVID-19 vaccine (dated by TCRdb to about 2021). Regarding the research as a whole: TCR sequencing was performed for about 240 trial participants, of whom around 210 were given two doses of AZD1222 and around 25 were given two doses of MenACWY control vaccine. Enrollment into the trials was organized by age into subgroups of 18-55, 56-69 and 70-plus years, and those subgroups contained roughly 140, 27 and 60 TCR-sequenced participants, respectively. Study-wide findings and limitations: Conclusions about previously exposed vaccinees are limited, since just six AZD1222 recipients were seropositive for SARS-CoV-2 at baseline. Epitopes outside the regions mutated in the B.1.351 and B.1.1.7 variants were reportedly recognized by nearly half of the unique spike-specific TCRs. Participants were mostly white British, with more females than males. The authors suggested clonal diversity may have been underestimated. Because no day 14 peak-response samples were available, the repertoires could be characterized only after the peak T cell response. In the small 56-69-year group, the increase in depth fell short of significance, most likely because of low power. Spike-specific TCR breadth and depth rose significantly after two AZD1222 doses compared with day 0 and with MenACWY recipients. The whole spike protein was spanned by vaccine-associated CD4 TCRs, and dominant responses were seen in regions 160-218 and 743-854.

The CDR3 regions of human TCRbeta chains were subjected to immunosequencing. In the original analysis: TCRs in the repertoires were compared against a reference library of SARS-CoV-2-specific TCRs that had been generated with the MIRA antigen-specificity platform. Breadth was defined as the fraction of unique TCRs that were SARS-CoV-2-associated. Depth was defined as the fraction of total T cells that were SARS-CoV-2-associated. Using the MIRA data, each spike-specific TCR was mapped to the spike region that the TCR reacts to and placed in a CD4 or CD8 class. Log10-transformed breadth and depth values were compared by one-way ANOVA with Sidak's multiple comparisons tests. TCRdb limited this immuneACCESS table to in-frame rearrangements with V and J called. A share of clones is missing; checked studies link under half to unresolved V genes, and the rest is unexplained. Clone size and V and J calls were adopted from that table, with D and trimming inferred from the DNA. Within this sample are about 120,000 clones, with approximately 83% of them counted one time only. 3.5% to 5% of the sample is taken by the ten largest.

Concerning this clone: Its cognate antigen has yet to be identified. Base qualities are missing; no much larger clone stands one base away.

The meaning of the sample's time point label: baseline before first vaccination. This sample's treatment or condition label indicates: meningococcal conjugate vaccine given as trial control. Vaccinee samples were obtained from the UK trials COV001 and COV002, which included a single-blind randomized controlled phase 2/3 trial of AZD1222 (ChAdOx1 nCoV-19) in healthy adults. Trial participant PBMC samples were collected at day 0 and day 28 after the second dose for TCRbeta chain sequencing. Trimming leaves V shorter by 7 bases and J shorter by 3 bases, with the junction holding 11 bases beyond the gene matches. CDR1 and CDR2 are drawn from the germline V gene: MNHEY, SVGAGI. From the cysteine up to the phenylalanine, the CDR3 has a length of 15 residues. The kept DNA is CDR3 alone, 45 bases in frame from the first base.

The receptor was isolated from an adult in good health. The chain is assembled from TRBV6-5 and TRBJ1-2, and 7 junctional nucleotides match TRBD1. This specimen was peripheral blood, taken on day 0 of MenACWY control vaccination. The nucleotide sequence is TGTGCCAGCATGAGCGGACAGGTGGGGCACTATGGCTACACCTTC. This yields the protein CASMSGQVGHYGYTF.